These 29 T cell receptor beta chains originate from one sample sequenced in a study of blood T cell repertoires in COVID-19. The data were produced by immunoSEQ multiplex PCR, yet TCRdb's version contains in-frame clones alone and is incomplete. Of approximately 250,000 clones listed, around 84% are singletons. The sequencing input was PBMCs or T cells enriched from blood (not recorded which). These receptors came from a man aged 30 to 39 with acute COVID-19.

The J gene is TRBJ2-5, the V gene TRBV11-3; 7 nucleotides match TRBD1. J gave up 2 bases and V 7 bases, and 13 bases lay outside the gene matches. CDR1 and CDR2 from the germline V gene are SGHNT and YENEEA. The CDR3 runs to 16 residues. CDR3 residues: CASTVGLGQQQETQYF. CDR3 in DNA: TGTGCCAGCACCGTAGGCCTGGGACAGCAACAAGAGACCCAGTACTTC.

This clone came up a few times. This chain's CDR3 is CASSLRQGAEDVGYTF. For the CDR3, the DNA is TGTGCCAGCAGTTTACGGCAGGGGGCCGAGGACGTTGGCTACACCTTC. This chain connects TRBV28 to TRBJ1-2; 8 bases align to TRBD1. V gave up 2 bases and J gave up 7 bases; unmatched junction bases: 12. Germline CDR1 reads MDHEN; CDR2 reads SYDVKM. The length of the CDR3 is 16 residues.

The chain combines TRBV20-1 with TRBJ1-4; 12 nucleotides align to TRBD1. Germline trimming cut 3 bases from V and 1 base from J; bases unmatched to any gene: 6. CDR3 size: 17 residues. Germline-derived CDR1 and CDR2 are DFQATT and SNEGSKA (reference sequence). CDR3 nucleotides: TGCAGTGCTAGTCCCCGGGACAGGGGGCTAACTAATGAAAAACTGTTTTTT. It encodes CSASPRDRGLTNEKLFF.

This clone was found a few times. The rearrangement joins TRBV6-5 to TRBJ1-5; D gene ambiguous. V shed 6 bases and J shed 9 bases, with 18 bases lying between them. The germline gives CDR1 MNHEY, CDR2 SVGAGI. CDR3 length: 14 amino acids. The CDR3 loop is CASRHTSGLGPQHF. CDR3 nucleotides: TGTGCCAGCAGACATACGTCGGGTCTGGGGCCCCAGCATTTT.

There are a few counts of this clone. The chain links TRBV6-5 to TRBJ1-2, with D possibly TRBD1 on 6 matching bases. V was clipped by 6 bases and J by 1 base, with 9 bases between them. CDR3 length: 13 amino acids. Germline CDR1 MNHEY, CDR2 SVGAGI. This chain's CDR3 is CASRTGNNYGYTF. CDR3 coding DNA: TGTGCCAGCAGAACAGGGAATAACTATGGCTACACCTTC.

This chain joins TRBV3-1 (or the pseudogene TRBV3-2) and TRBJ2-1, with 14 bases identical to TRBD2. From germline, CDR1 is LGHDT and CDR2 YNNKEL (reference sequence). This CDR3 has 16 residues. Germline trimming cut 5 bases from V and 4 bases from J; bases unmatched to any gene: 4. Here the CDR3 reads CASSDGLAGGYNEQFF. The CDR3 nucleotides read TGTGCCAGCAGCGATGGACTAGCGGGGGGTTACAATGAGCAGTTCTTC.

The V gene is TRBV5-4, the J gene TRBJ1-1; D unclear. Deletions cut 4 bases from V and 5 bases from J, with 12 bases between. This CDR3 contains 13 residues. Germline V lookup: CDR1 SGHNT, CDR2 YYREEE (reference sequence). DNA of the CDR3: TGTGCCAGCAGCCCAGAAAGTTATACTGAAGCTTTCTTT. Encoded protein: CASSPESYTEAFF.

The chain joins TRBV9 to TRBJ2-4; 8 bases agree with TRBD1. Germline assignment: CDR1 SGDLS and CDR2 YYNGEE. J lost 0 bases, V lost 3 bases, and 5 bases had no gene match. The CDR3 contains 16 residues. This CDR3 is CASSATGDLAKNIQYF. In DNA, the CDR3 is TGTGCCAGCAGCGCGACAGGGGACTTAGCCAAAAACATTCAGTACTTC. Full variable domain (outside the CDR3, taken from reference TRBV9 and TRBJ2-4): DSGVTQTPKHLITATGQRVTLRCSPRSGDLSVYWYQQSLDQGLQFLIQYYNGEERAKGNILERFSAQQFPDLHSELNLSSLELGDSALYFCASSATGDLAKNIQYFGAGTRLSVL.

The rearrangement uses TRBV19 and TRBJ1-5, with TRBD1 matching 10 bases. The germline V gene has CDR1 LNHDA and CDR2 SQIVND (reference sequence). J gave up 5 bases and V 5 bases, and 12 bases lay outside the gene matches. The CDR3 length is 17 residues. DNA of the CDR3: TGTGCCAGTAGTGTCCATCCGGGACAGGGGTGGGATCAGCCCCAGCATTTT. It is translated as CASSVHPGQGWDQPQHF.

The CDR3 loop is CASSDENSGSKFF. CDR3 DNA sequence: TGTGCCAGCAGTGACGAAAATAGCGGGAGTAAGTTCTTC. The genes are TRBV6-4 and TRBJ2-1; 9 positions agree with TRBD2. The germline CDR1 and CDR2 sequences are MRHNA and SNTAGT. Trimming took 2 bases from V and 14 from J; bases not matched to a gene: 7. The CDR3 spans 13 residues.

V usage is TRBV5-1 and J usage is TRBJ1-6; D is unresolved. Germline CDR1 SGHRS, CDR2 YFSETQ. This CDR3 spans 14 amino acids. V gave up 7 bases and J gave up 0 bases, with 8 bases separating them. CDR3 nucleotides: TGCGCCAGCCAATCCAGCTCCTATAATTCACCCCTCCACTTT. Residues: CASQSSSYNSPLHF.

Comment on this clone: Within the sample, other DNA sequences also encode this same CDR3. The chain is built from TRBV5-1 and TRBJ2-5, with no clear D. V lost 2 bases and J lost 2, with 7 bases in between. This CDR3 region has 13 residues. Germline V gives CDR1 SGHRS, CDR2 YFSETQ. CDR3 residues: CASSFGPQETQYF. For the CDR3, the DNA is TGCGCCAGCAGCTTTGGCCCACAAGAGACCCAGTACTTC.

This clone was picked up a small number of times. The chain uses TRBV14 and TRBJ1-2, with D possibly being TRBD1 (5 bases). Trimming took off 1 base at V and 8 bases at J, with 14 bases between the two ends. The germline gives CDR1 SGHDN, CDR2 FVKESK. This CDR3 is built from 14 residues. Written as DNA, the CDR3 is TGTGCCAGCAGCCAAGTCGGGGGACGGACCGGCTACACCTTC. This gives the protein CASSQVGGRTGYTF.

This chain uses TRBV11-2 with TRBJ1-1; D is undetermined. V gave up 8 bases and J gave up 7 bases, with 11 bases separating them. Germline V gene data show CDR1 as SGHAT and CDR2 as FQNNGV. This CDR3 has 11 amino acids. CDR3 coding DNA: TGTGCCAGCCTGCTGGACTTTGAAGCTTTCTTT. Protein product: CASLLDFEAFF.

V is TRBV28 and J is TRBJ2-7; D gene unclear. The V gene's germline CDR1 is MDHEN and CDR2 SYDVKM. CDR3 length: 14 amino acids. V dropped 5 bases and J dropped 3 bases, with 14 bases sitting between them. In DNA, the CDR3 is TGTGCCAGCAGTACAAACTTCAGGAACTACGAGCAGTACGTC. This encodes CASSTNFRNYEQYV.

The chain employs TRBV11-3 and TRBJ2-2; D call uncertain. The CDR3 totals 12 residues. The germline V gene has CDR1 SGHNT and CDR2 YENEEA. Trimming left V 5 bases short and J 7 bases short, with 8 bases between. CDR3 sequence reads: CASSPPGGELFF. The CDR3 bases are TGTGCCAGCAGCCCCCCCGGCGGGGAGCTGTTTTTT.

The rearrangement links TRBV4-1 to TRBJ1-2; TRBD1 aligns across 7 bases. The CDR3 has 15 amino acids. The V gene's germline CDR1 is MGHRA and CDR2 YSYEKL. V was pared by 4 bases and J by 6 bases, with 11 bases of the junction left unmatched. In nucleotides, the CDR3 is TGCGCCAGCAGCCTAGGGGGCTTGTCAGGAGATGGCTACACCTTC. Amino acids: CASSLGGLSGDGYTF.

This rearrangement joins TRBV6-1 to TRBJ2-1, with D possibly being TRBD2 (6 bases). V was cut by 2 bases and J by 3 bases, with 8 bases left in between. Germline-derived CDR1 and CDR2 are MNHNS and SASEGT. The CDR3 is 14 residues long. The CDR3 DNA follows: TGTGCCAGCAGTGAACACGGGGGCTACAATGAGCAGTTCTTC. Residues: CASSEHGGYNEQFF.

The chain combines TRBV6-5 with TRBJ1-6; D unclear. CDR3 length: 12 residues. Germline CDR1 is MNHEY and CDR2 is SVGAGI. The V gene lost 8 bases and the J gene lost 9 bases, with 11 bases spanning the gap. CDR3 protein: CASLRSSSPLHF. In nucleotides, the CDR3 is TGTGCCAGCTTGAGATCTAGTTCACCCCTCCACTTT.

V usage is TRBV18 and J usage is TRBJ2-1; a weak D match, TRBD2 (5 bases). V gave up 5 bases and J gave up 10 bases, with 15 bases separating them. This CDR3 is 13 amino acids long. Germline V gives CDR1 KGHSH, CDR2 LQKENI. The CDR3 DNA sequence: TGTGCCAGCTCATCCGGGATGAGTGGGGAGCAGTTCTTC. It encodes CASSSGMSGEQFF.

This clone appeared a few times. This chain uses TRBV5-1 with TRBJ1-3; TRBD1 agrees at 7 bases. Germline V gene sequence: CDR1 SGHRS, CDR2 YFSETQ. This CDR3 is 14 amino acids long. J gave up 1 base and V 4 bases, and 2 bases lay outside the gene matches. Here the CDR3 DNA reads TGCGCCAGCAGCGCGGGACAGTCTGGAAACACCATATATTTT. This codes for CASSAGQSGNTIYF.

This clone showed up just once. This rearrangement joins TRBV29-1 to TRBJ2-1, with a possible D match to TRBD1 (6 bases). The V gene lost 4 bases and the J gene lost 12 bases, with 19 bases spanning the gap. This CDR3 contains 13 residues. Germline CDR1 is SQVTM and CDR2 is ANQGSEA. The CDR3 is CSVGEGRQAGQFF. DNA for the CDR3: TGCAGCGTTGGCGAAGGACGACAGGCCGGGCAGTTCTTC.

The chain links TRBV5-1 to TRBJ2-6; no reliable D call. Germline V lookup: CDR1 SGHRS, CDR2 YFSETQ. The ends were cut back, 0 bases at V and 4 bases at J, with 11 bases in the middle. The CDR3 contains 16 residues. CDR3 protein: CASSLAATSGANVLTF. CDR3 nucleotides: TGCGCCAGCAGCTTGGCCGCTACCTCCGGGGCCAACGTCCTGACTTTC.

The V call is TRBV6-1, the J call TRBJ2-7, with 8 bases lining up with TRBD1. From germline, CDR1 is MNHNS and CDR2 SASEGT. The CDR3 runs to 13 residues. V shed 3 bases and J 9 bases; nucleotides not matched to a gene: 7. The CDR3 DNA reads TGTGCCAGCAGTGAGACAGGGGCCCCACGGCAGTACGTC. It encodes CASSETGAPRQYV.

The chain employs TRBV5-5 and TRBJ2-7; the match to TRBD2 covers 14 bases. CDR1 and CDR2 from the germline V gene are SGHKS and YYEKEE (reference sequence). The CDR3 spans 18 residues. Trimming took 2 bases from V and 0 from J; bases not matched to a gene: 7. CDR3 sequence: CASSLGLAGGQLSYEQYV. CDR3 bases: TGTGCCAGCAGCTTAGGACTAGCGGGAGGACAACTCTCCTACGAGCAGTACGTC.

The chain combines TRBV19 with TRBJ1-1, with D perhaps matching TRBD1 (5 bases). Trimming removed 5 bases at V and 4 bases at J, with 17 bases between. This CDR3 spans 15 amino acids. Germline CDR1 and CDR2: LNHDA and SQIVND (reference sequence). Written as DNA, the CDR3 is TGTGCCAGTAGTCCCAAGGAGGGGACGGCCACTGAAGCTTTCTTT. Protein product: CASSPKEGTATEAFF.

The genes are TRBV5-4 and TRBJ2-2; D not resolved. The length of the CDR3 is 13 residues. Germline-derived CDR1 and CDR2 are SGHNT and YYREEE (reference sequence). The V gene lost 2 bases and the J gene lost 6 bases, with 8 bases spanning the gap. Here the CDR3 reads CASSFLVAGELFF. The CDR3 region has the DNA TGTGCCAGCAGCTTTTTAGTTGCCGGGGAGCTGTTTTTT. Filled out from reference TRBV5-4 and TRBJ2-2, the complete variable domain reads ETGVTQSPTHLIKTRGQQVTLRCSSQSGHNTVSWYQQALGQGPQFIFQYYREEENGRGNFPPRFSGLQFPNYSSELNVNALELDDSALYLCASSFLVAGELFFGEGSRLTVL.

This CDR3 is CASSETGLSSGANVLTF. CDR3 in DNA: TGTGCCAGTAGCGAAACAGGGCTAAGCTCTGGGGCCAACGTCCTGACTTTC. This chain uses TRBV19 with TRBJ2-6; tentatively, D is TRBD1 (6 bases). The CDR3 consists of 17 residues. CDR1 is LNHDA, CDR2 SQIVND, per germline (reference sequence). The ends were cut back, 6 bases at V and 0 bases at J, with 15 bases in the middle.

This clone was picked up a small number of times. The chain has TRBV29-1 and TRBJ1-4; no reliable D call. CDR1 and CDR2 (germline): SQVTM, ANQGSEA. This CDR3 has 15 residues. V was cut by 7 bases and J by 3 bases, with 18 bases left in between. The chain's CDR3 is CSGLGGQPANEKLFF. The CDR3 bases are TGCAGCGGCCTCGGCGGCCAGCCGGCTAATGAAAAACTGTTTTTT. Using reference TRBV29-1 and TRBJ1-4 for the parts outside the CDR3, the full variable domain is SAVISQKPSRDICQRGTSLTIQCQVDSQVTMMFWYRQQPGQSLTLIATANQGSEATYESGFVIDKFPISRPNLTFSTLTVSNMSPEDSSIYLCSGLGGQPANEKLFFGSGTQLSVL.